This T cell receptor (beta chain) stems from a study of T cell repertoires in aging, cancer and after chemotherapy. Across the study: Glioblastoma patients receiving temozolomide-based therapy gave paired samples before and after chemotherapy.

Germline V gene data show CDR1 as SQVTM and CDR2 as ANQGSEA. The germline V and J ends were trimmed by 4 bases and 0 bases, with 8 bases remaining between them. The CDR3 length is 13 residues. In this sample, this clonotype is medium-sized. Its antigen is not identified. A mixed TRB-A/B primer pool amplified rearranged TRB by multiplex touch-down PCR. MiXCR, applied by TCRdb to the multiplex PCR reads, yields one record per CDR3 protein. The sample contains 15,000 to 20,000 distinct CDR3 sequences, about 37% of which appear only once. Overall study findings and caveats: Median generation probability rose over the chemotherapy interval in each cancer cohort, suggesting rebound thymic output. In healthy donors, age-related TCR diversity loss mainly reflected lost richness.

Peripheral blood genomic DNA, not sorted cells or RNA, was the template. Sequences were obtained from blood. This sequence was found in a human donor with a solid tumor. The V call is TRBV29-1, the J call TRBJ2-3; D unclear. In DNA, the CDR3 is TGCAGCGTTGGACGAGCCAGCACAGATACGCAGTATTTT. It yields the protein CSVGRASTDTQYF.